One and the same sample provided the 3 T cell receptor beta chains below, sequenced in a study of T cells in Graves' hyperthyroidism and ophthalmopathy. From RNA transcripts, TCR beta CDR3 regions were amplified. RT-PCR in the first round (using the HTBI primer set) targeted the TCR CDR3. Each CDR3 protein gets one entry after TCRdb re-called the multiplex PCR reads with MiXCR. The table lists around 210,000 distinct CDR3 sequences, less than 20% of them singletons. The specimen was blood. Every receptor here comes from a woman in her forties or fifties with Graves' hyperthyroidism.

This clonotype was detected a few times. This chain uses TRBV11-3 with TRBJ2-3, with 10 positions matching TRBD2. CDR1 is SGHNT, CDR2 YENEEA, per germline. The CDR3 is 16 residues long. With V trimmed by 5 bases and J by 6 bases, 11 bases remained unmatched. This chain's CDR3 is CASSKNLAGVSDTQYF. DNA for the CDR3: TGTGCCAGCAGCAAGAATCTAGCGGGAGTTTCTGATACGCAGTATTTT.

This clonotype was seen repeatedly, ten times or more. The chain employs TRBV2 and TRBJ1-2; D remains unclear. Germline CDR1 and CDR2: SNHLY and FYNNEI. CDR3 length equals 13 residues. V lost 2 bases, J lost 2 bases, and 6 bases lay in between. DNA for the CDR3: TGTGCCAGCAGTGAAATAGGGAACTATGGCTACACCTTC. Translation gives CASSEIGNYGYTF.

Many counts were recorded for this clonotype. In DNA form, the CDR3 reads TGTGCCAGCAGCCTACAGGGTGGTTTAATGAACACTGAAGCTTTCTTT. Residues: CASSLQGGLMNTEAFF. J is TRBJ1-1 and V is TRBV2; TRBD1 is a possible D gene (6 bases). Trimming left V 6 bases short and J 0 bases short, with 17 bases between. This CDR3 has 16 amino acids. Germline V gene data show CDR1 as SNHLY and CDR2 as FYNNEI.